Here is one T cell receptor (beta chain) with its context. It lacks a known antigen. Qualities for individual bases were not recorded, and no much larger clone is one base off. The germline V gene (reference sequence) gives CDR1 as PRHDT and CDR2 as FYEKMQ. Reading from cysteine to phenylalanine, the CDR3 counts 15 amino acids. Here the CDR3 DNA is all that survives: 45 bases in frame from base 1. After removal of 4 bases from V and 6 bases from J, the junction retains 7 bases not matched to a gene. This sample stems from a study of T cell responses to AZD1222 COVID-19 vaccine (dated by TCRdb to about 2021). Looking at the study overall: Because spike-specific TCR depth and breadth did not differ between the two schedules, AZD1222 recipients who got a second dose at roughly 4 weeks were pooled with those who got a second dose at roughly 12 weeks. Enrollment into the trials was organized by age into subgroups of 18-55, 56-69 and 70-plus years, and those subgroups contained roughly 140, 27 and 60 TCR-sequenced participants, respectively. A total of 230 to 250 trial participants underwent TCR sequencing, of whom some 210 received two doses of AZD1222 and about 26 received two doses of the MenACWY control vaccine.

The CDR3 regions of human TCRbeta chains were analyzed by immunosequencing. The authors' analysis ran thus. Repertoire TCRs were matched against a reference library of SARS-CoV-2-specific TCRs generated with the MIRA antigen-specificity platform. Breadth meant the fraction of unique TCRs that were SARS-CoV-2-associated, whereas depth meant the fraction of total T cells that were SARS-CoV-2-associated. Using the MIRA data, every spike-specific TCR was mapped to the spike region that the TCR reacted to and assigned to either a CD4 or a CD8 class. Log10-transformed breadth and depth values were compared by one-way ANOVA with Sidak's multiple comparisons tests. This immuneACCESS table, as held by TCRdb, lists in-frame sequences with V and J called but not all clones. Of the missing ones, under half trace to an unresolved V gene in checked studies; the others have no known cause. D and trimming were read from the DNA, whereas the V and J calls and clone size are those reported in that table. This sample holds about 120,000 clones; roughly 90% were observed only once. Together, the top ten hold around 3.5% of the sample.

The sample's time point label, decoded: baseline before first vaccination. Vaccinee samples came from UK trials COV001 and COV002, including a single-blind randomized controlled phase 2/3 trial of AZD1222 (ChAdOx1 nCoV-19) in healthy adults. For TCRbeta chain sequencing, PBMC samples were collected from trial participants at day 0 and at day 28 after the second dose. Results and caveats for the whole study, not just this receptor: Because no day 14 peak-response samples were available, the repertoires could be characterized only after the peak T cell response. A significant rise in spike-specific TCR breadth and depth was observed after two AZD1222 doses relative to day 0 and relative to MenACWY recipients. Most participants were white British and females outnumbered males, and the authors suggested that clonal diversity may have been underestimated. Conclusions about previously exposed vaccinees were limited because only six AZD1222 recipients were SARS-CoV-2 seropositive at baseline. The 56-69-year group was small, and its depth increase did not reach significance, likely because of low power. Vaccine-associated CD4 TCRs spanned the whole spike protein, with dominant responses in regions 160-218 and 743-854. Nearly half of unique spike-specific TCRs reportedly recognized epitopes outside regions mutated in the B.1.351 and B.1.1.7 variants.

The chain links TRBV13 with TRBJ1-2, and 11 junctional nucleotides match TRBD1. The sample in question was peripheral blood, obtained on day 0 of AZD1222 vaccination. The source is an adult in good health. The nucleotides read TGTGCCAGCAGCTCCCGGACAGGGGGCGATAATGGCTACACCTTC. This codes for CASSSRTGGDNGYTF.